These T cell receptor beta chains were read from a single sample in a study of Graves' ophthalmopathy and Graves' hyperthyroidism. TCRdb redid the calling of the multiplex PCR reads with MiXCR, one entry per CDR3 protein. The profile covers about 660,000 distinct CDR3 sequences, with about 38% appearing a single time and more than 2.5% taken by the ten largest. The material sequenced was peripheral blood. The receptors shown here come from an adult man with Graves' ophthalmopathy. The CDR3 runs from the conserved cysteine through the conserved F or W. The D gene is left open where the match is weak. A clone size is listed for some rows: how often the clone was seen (once, few, many), or a class if it is expanded.

j_call clone_size v_call d_call cdr3_aa cdr3_nt
TRBJ1-5 few TRBV7-9 NA CASSLAPGFGNQPQHF TGTGCCAGCAGCTTAGCGCCCGGGTTCGGCAATCAGCCCCAGCATTTT
TRBJ2-7 many TRBV7-9 NA CASSLGELGQYF TGTGCCAGCAGCTTGGGGGAGCTCGGGCAGTACTTC
TRBJ1-1 many TRBV12-3/TRBV12-4 TRBD1 CASSTRTGLNTEAFF TGTGCCAGCAGTACCAGGACAGGGCTGAACACTGAAGCTTTCTTT
TRBJ1-2 NA TRBV15 NA CATSSDTAFGYGYTF TGTGCCACCAGCAGCGACACAGCTTTCGGCTATGGCTACACCTTC
TRBJ2-1 few TRBV2 TRBD2 CASSILADEQFF TGTGCCAGCAGCATACTAGCGGATGAGCAGTTCTTC
TRBJ2-6 NA TRBV7-9 TRBD1 CASSSPPGQGTSGANVLTF TGTGCCAGCAGCTCACCTCCGGGACAGGGAACTTCTGGGGCCAACGTCCTGACTTTC
TRBJ1-5 NA TRBV15 TRBD1 CATSSRGLAQPQHF TGTGCCACCAGCAGCAGGGGGCTCGCTCAGCCCCAGCATTTT
TRBJ1-2 many TRBV29-1 NA CSVKGGYGYTF TGCAGCGTCAAGGGGGGATATGGCTACACCTTC
TRBJ2-1 NA TRBV7-3 NA CASSLTEGPEQFF TGTGCCAGCAGCTTAACCGAGGGACCCGAGCAGTTCTTC
TRBJ1-4 few TRBV20-1 NA CSASAAFNEKLFF TGCAGTGCTAGTGCTGCTTTTAATGAAAAACTGTTTTTT
TRBJ2-7 few TRBV7-2 TRBD1 CASSLRQGRRYEQYF TGTGCCAGCAGCTTGCGACAGGGGCGAAGGTACGAGCAGTACTTC
TRBJ1-2 NA TRBV25-1 NA CATDGPYTNYGYTF TGTGCTACGGACGGACCCTACACTAACTATGGCTACACCTTC
TRBJ2-2 many TRBV24-1 TRBD1 CASSRGPGELFF TGTGCCTCCTCCAGGGGGCCCGGGGAGCTGTTTTTT
TRBJ2-5 many TRBV6-6 TRBD2 CASSYRTSLQETQYF TGTGCCAGCAGTTACCGGACTAGCCTCCAAGAGACCCAGTACTTC
TRBJ2-7 many TRBV5-1 NA CASSLYMDSEQYF TGCGCCAGCAGCTTGTATATGGATAGCGAACAGTACTTC
TRBJ2-5 NA TRBV10-3 NA CASYQETQYF TGTGCCTCCTACCAAGAGACCCAGTACTTC
TRBJ2-7 NA TRBV7-2 NA CASNVDRKQYF TGTGCCAGCAACGTTGACCGAAAGCAGTACTTC
TRBJ2-5 NA TRBV2 NA CASSGVQNF TGTGCCAGCAGTGGGGTACAGAACTTC
TRBJ2-7 NA TRBV7-8 NA CASRQGGRLAEQYF TGTGCCAGCAGGCAGGGGGGCCGTCTTGCCGAGCAGTACTTC
TRBJ2-3 few TRBV29-1 TRBD2 CSAGGGADTQYF TGCAGCGCGGGAGGGGGTGCAGATACGCAGTATTTT
TRBJ2-5 many TRBV15 NA CATSRARPSETQYF TGTGCCACCAGCAGAGCCAGGCCGTCAGAGACCCAGTACTTC
TRBJ1-1 NA TRBV9 NA CASSPRTLNTEAFF TGTGCCAGCAGTCCTAGGACATTGAACACTGAAGCTTTCTTT
TRBJ1-2 NA TRBV29-1 NA CSVVVFGYGYTF TGCAGCGTTGTCGTGTTCGGCTATGGCTACACCTTC
TRBJ2-7 few TRBV12-3/TRBV12-4 NA CATQDSLTYEQYF TGTGCTACGCAGGACAGTTTGACCTACGAGCAGTACTTC
TRBJ1-2 many TRBV16 NA CASSNTQGINGYTF TGTGCCAGCAGCAACACGCAGGGTATTAATGGCTACACCTTC
TRBJ2-7 medium-sized TRBV9 TRBD1 CASSPGGGEQYF TGTGCCAGCAGTCCAGGGGGCGGTGAGCAGTACTTC
TRBJ1-1 few TRBV12-3/TRBV12-4 NA CASRDTNTEAFF TGTGCCAGCAGAGACACTAACACTGAAGCTTTCTTT
TRBJ1-1 NA TRBV10-3 NA CANARGGLTEAFF TGTGCCAACGCGCGGGGGGGGCTCACTGAAGCTTTCTTT
TRBJ2-5 few TRBV27 NA CASSGDPETQYF TGTGCCAGCAGTGGGGACCCAGAGACCCAGTACTTC
TRBJ1-1 many TRBV19 NA CASNPPGVNTEAFF TGTGCCAGTAATCCGCCAGGGGTGAACACTGAAGCTTTCTTT
TRBJ2-5 NA TRBV5-4 NA CASSQDTKRLETQYF TGTGCCAGCAGCCAGGACACAAAGAGGTTAGAGACCCAGTACTTC
TRBJ2-7 many TRBV10-3 TRBD1 CAISGLGQGVHEQYF TGTGCCATCAGTGGGCTTGGACAGGGGGTCCACGAGCAGTACTTC
TRBJ2-7 NA TRBV7-3 NA CASSPIGASYEQYF TGTGCCAGCAGCCCGATCGGGGCCTCCTACGAGCAGTACTTC
TRBJ2-7 NA TRBV29-1 NA CTTGIEDSGGQYF TGCACAACAGGCATTGAAGATAGTGGTGGGCAGTACTTC
TRBJ2-7 NA TRBV5-1 NA CASSQGGEGWNEQYF TGCGCCAGCAGCCAAGGGGGGGAGGGGTGGAACGAGCAGTACTTC
TRBJ1-2 many TRBV6-1 NA CASSRRGGHGYTF TGTGCCAGCAGCCGACGAGGGGGACATGGCTACACCTTC
TRBJ1-5 few TRBV27 NA CASALSGFQPQHF TGTGCCAGCGCCTTGTCCGGGTTTCAACCCCAGCATTTT
TRBJ1-6 NA TRBV7-9 NA CASSISGTENSPLHF TGTGCCAGCAGCATATCCGGGACGGAGAATTCACCCCTCCACTTT
TRBJ1-1 once TRBV12-3/TRBV12-4 NA CASSLAGWGAFF TGTGCCAGCAGTTTAGCAGGGTGGGGAGCTTTCTTT
TRBJ1-5 many TRBV6-6 NA CASSWDGQPQHF TGTGCCAGCAGTTGGGACGGGCAGCCCCAGCATTTT
TRBJ1-6 NA TRBV5-6 TRBD1 CASSLVGTGTGYHALHF TGTGCCAGCAGCTTGGTGGGGACCGGGACAGGGTATCATGCCCTCCACTTT
TRBJ2-3 once TRBV4-1 NA CASSQPFERRGSTDTQYF TGCGCCAGCAGCCAACCTTTTGAGAGGCGGGGAAGCACAGATACGCAGTATTTT
TRBJ1-1 many TRBV2 NA CASSEGVDPGNTEAFF TGTGCCAGCAGTGAAGGAGTGGACCCTGGGAACACTGAAGCTTTCTTT
TRBJ2-6 NA TRBV10-3 TRBD1 CAISDGTGGSGANVLTF TGTGCCATCAGTGATGGGACAGGGGGCTCTGGGGCCAACGTCCTGACTTTC
TRBJ2-6 NA TRBV4-3 TRBD2 CASSQGLAGANVLTF TGCGCCAGCAGCCAGGGACTAGCGGGGGCCAACGTCCTGACTTTC
TRBJ2-2 NA TRBV4-2 TRBD1 CASSQGQPNTGELFF TGTGCCAGCAGCCAGGGACAGCCGAACACCGGGGAGCTGTTTTTT
TRBJ1-2 few TRBV27 NA CASSLSGSANYGYTF TGTGCCAGCAGTTTATCAGGCAGTGCTAACTATGGCTACACCTTC
TRBJ2-7 NA TRBV27 NA CASRLEPFSYEQYF TGTGCCAGCAGGTTAGAACCATTCTCCTACGAGCAGTACTTC
TRBJ1-5 NA TRBV10-3 TRBD1 CAISDQGTGGGETQHF TGTGCCATCAGTGATCAAGGGACAGGGGGAGGGGAGACCCAGCATTTT
TRBJ2-7 NA TRBV25-1 TRBD1 CARSGGYEQYF TGTGCTAGGTCAGGGGGCTACGAGCAGTACTTC
TRBJ1-2 NA TRBV25-1 NA CASQVSYGYTF TGTGCCAGCCAAGTCAGCTATGGCTACACCTTC
TRBJ1-5 many TRBV2 NA CASSEAGLIYSNQPQHF TGTGCCAGCAGTGAAGCCGGGCTGATTTATAGCAATCAGCCCCAGCATTTT
TRBJ1-1 few TRBV3-1 NA CASSQYRTEAFF TGTGCCAGCAGCCAATATAGGACTGAAGCTTTCTTT
TRBJ2-5 many TRBV20-1 NA CSAREGETQYF TGCAGTGCTAGAGAGGGAGAGACCCAGTACTTC
TRBJ1-5 many TRBV20-1 NA CSARVGSNQPQHF TGCAGTGCTAGAGTGGGGAGCAATCAGCCCCAGCATTTT
TRBJ2-2 many TRBV7-2 NA CASSSTGTPGELFF TGTGCCAGCAGCTCCACAGGGACGCCGGGGGAGCTGTTTTTT
TRBJ2-2 few TRBV7-9 NA CASSQGHVNTGELFF TGTGCCAGCAGCCAAGGTCACGTGAACACCGGGGAGCTGTTTTTT